Following are 19 T cell receptor beta chains from one sample sequenced in a study of radiotherapy plus CTLA-4 blockade in lung cancer. The repertoire was sequenced with immunoSEQ multiplex PCR; TCRdb's copy has only in-frame clones and lacks some. The profile shows roughly 100,000 clones, 80% to 85% of them singletons. The input for sequencing was peripheral blood, taken from a patient treated with radiotherapy plus ipilimumab. The receptors stem from a human donor with non-small cell lung cancer who had a partial response to radiotherapy plus ipilimumab.

This clone was seen a single time. The gene calls are TRBV11-2 and TRBJ2-1, with 8 bases fitting TRBD2. V lost 1 base to trimming and J lost 9 bases; unmatched junction nucleotides: 8. CDR1 is SGHAT, CDR2 FQNNGV, per germline. The CDR3 is 15 amino acids. CDR3 in DNA: TGTGCCAGCAGCTTAGCCCTCCTAGCGGGTTTTGAGCAGTTCTTC. This codes for CASSLALLAGFEQFF.

The chain links TRBV6-5 to TRBJ2-7; 7 nucleotides align to TRBD2. Germline assignment: CDR1 MNHEY and CDR2 SVGAGI. This CDR3 has 14 residues. With 6 bases clipped from V and 3 bases from J, the junction kept 8 bases outside the gene matches. CDR3 sequence: CASRGGTAIYEQYF. CDR3 bases: TGTGCCAGCAGGGGGGGGACTGCCATCTACGAGCAGTACTTC.

This clone has just one count. The V call is TRBV18, the J call TRBJ1-3; 8 bases are shared with TRBD1. The CDR3 length is 17 residues. Looked up from germline, CDR1 is KGHSH and CDR2 is LQKENI. V lost 1 base, J lost 4 bases, and 9 bases stayed unmatched. CDR3 sequence (DNA): TGTGCCAGCTCACCACTAGTCTTCAGGGGGCAAGGAAACACCATATATTTT. It yields the protein CASSPLVFRGQGNTIYF.

The table lists this clone with a few counts. This rearrangement joins TRBV4-1 to TRBJ2-7, with 7 nucleotides matching TRBD1. This CDR3 comprises 15 residues. Losses at the gene ends were 1 base for V and 2 bases for J; bases not matched to a gene: 5. Germline loops: CDR1 MGHRA, CDR2 YSYEKL. The DNA of the CDR3 is TGCGCCAGCAGCCAAGGGCGACAGGGCACCTACGAGCAGTACTTC. It encodes CASSQGRQGTYEQYF.

The gene calls are TRBV18 and TRBJ2-5; D is ambiguous. Trimming pared 0 bases from V and 2 bases from J, leaving 7 bases between. Looked up from germline, CDR1 is KGHSH and CDR2 is LQKENI. The CDR3 spans 14 residues. CDR3 sequence (DNA): TGTGCCAGCTCACCACCAAGAGGACAAGAGACCCAGTACTTC. Its protein is CASSPPRGQETQYF.

This chain joins TRBV6-4 and TRBJ2-2; a weak D match, TRBD1 (5 bases). The V gene's germline CDR1 is MRHNA and CDR2 SNTAGT. This CDR3 comprises 14 residues. V lost 4 bases to trimming and J lost 2 bases, with 8 bases between them. The CDR3: CASSAQGNTGELFF. The CDR3, as DNA: TGTGCCAGCAGTGCTCAGGGAAACACCGGGGAGCTGTTTTTT.

The rearrangement uses TRBV7-2 and TRBJ2-3; the match to TRBD2 covers 16 bases. This CDR3 is built from 17 residues. Germline trimming cut 7 bases from V and 3 bases from J; bases unmatched to any gene: 7. CDR1 and CDR2 (germline): SGHTA, FQGNSA. CDR3 protein: CASTQGTSGRATDTQYF. CDR3 coding DNA: TGTGCCAGCACCCAAGGGACTAGCGGGAGGGCAACAGATACGCAGTATTTT.

This clone came up a few times. The germline gene is not matched at one end of the junction; a read error may be the cause. The chain has TRBV4-1 and TRBJ2-7, with a possible D match to TRBD2 (6 bases). The CDR3 runs 15 residues. Germline CDR1 is MGHRA and CDR2 is YSYEKL. CDR3 in amino acids: CASIQDGASDYEQYF. CDR3 nucleotides: TGCGCCAGCATCCAAGATGGGGCTAGCGACTATGAGCAGTACTTC.

This chain uses TRBV7-9 with TRBJ2-5, with TRBD2 matching 7 bases. J lost 4 bases, V lost 5 bases, and 13 bases had no gene match. The CDR3 spans 16 residues. The V gene's germline CDR1 is SEHNR and CDR2 FQNEAQ (reference sequence). As DNA, the CDR3 is TGTGCCAGCAGCCCGGGGGGAGGTTTGGATGGAGAGACCCAGTACTTC. Amino acid sequence: CASSPGGGLDGETQYF.

This chain uses TRBV11-3 with TRBJ2-2; 9 bases map to TRBD1. There are 16 residues in the CDR3. V trimming: 4 bases; J trimming: 7 bases; junction bases outside the gene matches: 10. Germline V gene sequence: CDR1 SGHNT, CDR2 YENEEA. CDR3 nucleotides: TGTGCCAGCAGCTCCCGGGACAGGGCATCGTTCGGGGAGCTGTTTTTT. Its protein product is CASSSRDRASFGELFF.

The V call is TRBV7-9, the J call TRBJ1-3, with D perhaps TRBD1 (5 bases). This CDR3 is built from 17 residues. CDR1 and CDR2 from the germline V gene are SEHNR and FQNEAQ (reference sequence). The V end lost 1 base, the J end lost 0 bases, and 13 bases lay between the germline ends. CDR3 DNA: TGTGCCAGCAGCTTAGGATCGGGGGTTAGCTCTGGAAACACCATATATTTT. Protein product: CASSLGSGVSSGNTIYF.

This rearrangement joins TRBV11-3 to TRBJ2-1; 8 nucleotides align to TRBD1. The CDR3 covers 16 residues. CDR1 and CDR2 from the germline V gene are SGHNT and YENEEA. With 1 base clipped from V and 7 bases from J, the junction kept 9 bases outside the gene matches. The CDR3, as DNA: TGTGCCAGCAGCTTAGCCGGAGGACAGGGCTGGAATGAGCAGTTCTTC. Its protein is CASSLAGGQGWNEQFF.

The CDR3 sequence is CASSLETGRHTEAFF. In nucleotides, the CDR3 is TGTGCCAGCAGCTTGGAGACAGGGCGACATACTGAAGCTTTCTTT. The V call is TRBV5-4, the J call TRBJ1-1; 7 nucleotides agree with TRBD1. Trimming cost V 0 bases and J 5 bases; bases outside gene matches: 7. This CDR3 is 15 amino acids long. In germline, CDR1 is SGHNT, CDR2 YYREEE (reference sequence).

In its sample, this clone was seen once. This chain connects TRBV9 to TRBJ1-2; possible D gene TRBD1, 6 bases. This CDR3 is 16 amino acids long. The germline CDR1 and CDR2 sequences are SGDLS and YYNGEE. Between the trimmed V and J ends, which lost 3 bases and 5 bases, there was a span of 20 bases. The CDR3 DNA reads TGTGCCAGCAGCGGGGGGAGTGGCAGGGGAGGGTATGGCTACACCTTC. It codes for CASSGGSGRGGYGYTF.

The V gene is TRBV19, the J gene TRBJ2-1; TRBD2 agrees at 14 bases. The CDR3 is 16 residues long. Germline CDR1 is LNHDA and CDR2 is SQIVND (reference sequence). The junction had 3 bases not matched to a gene; V was cut back by 0 bases and J by 8 bases. The CDR3 bases are TGTGCCAGTAGTATAGATGGGACTAGCGGGAGCTATGAGCAGTTCTTC. Translating it yields CASSIDGTSGSYEQFF.

This sequence joins TRBV11-3 and TRBJ2-3, with unresolved D. The CDR3 sequence is 11 residues long. Per germline, CDR1 SGHNT and CDR2 YENEEA. Trimming shortened V by 4 bases and J by 3 bases, and 2 bases separated the two germline ends. The CDR3 DNA is TGTGCCAGCAGCTCTACAGATACGCAGTATTTT. This encodes CASSSTDTQYF.

The gene calls are TRBV5-8 and TRBJ2-1, with 8 positions matching TRBD2. The CDR3 is 15 residues long. Germline V CDR1 and CDR2: SGHTS, YDEGEE. J gave up 10 bases and V 0 bases, and 9 bases lay outside the gene matches. The CDR3: CASSLAGSGSWEQFF. In nucleotides, the CDR3 is TGTGCCAGCAGCTTGGCCGGGAGCGGGAGTTGGGAGCAGTTCTTC.

V and J are TRBV2 and TRBJ1-4; a weak D match, TRBD1 (5 bases). CDR3 length: 16 residues. Germline-derived CDR1 and CDR2 are SNHLY and FYNNEI. Between the trimmed V and J ends, which lost 2 bases and 0 bases, there was a span of 10 bases. The CDR3 sequence is CASSETQVATNEKLFF. As DNA, the CDR3 is TGTGCCAGCAGTGAAACACAGGTTGCAACTAATGAAAAACTGTTTTTT.

This chain links TRBV29-1 with TRBJ2-3, with TRBD2 matching 7 bases. Germline CDR1 and CDR2: SQVTM and ANQGSEA. Germline trimming cut 6 bases from V and 1 base from J; bases unmatched to any gene: 7. This CDR3 region has 14 residues. CDR3 sequence: CSVLLAVGTDTQYF. The CDR3 DNA follows: TGCAGCGTCCTTCTAGCGGTTGGCACAGATACGCAGTATTTT.